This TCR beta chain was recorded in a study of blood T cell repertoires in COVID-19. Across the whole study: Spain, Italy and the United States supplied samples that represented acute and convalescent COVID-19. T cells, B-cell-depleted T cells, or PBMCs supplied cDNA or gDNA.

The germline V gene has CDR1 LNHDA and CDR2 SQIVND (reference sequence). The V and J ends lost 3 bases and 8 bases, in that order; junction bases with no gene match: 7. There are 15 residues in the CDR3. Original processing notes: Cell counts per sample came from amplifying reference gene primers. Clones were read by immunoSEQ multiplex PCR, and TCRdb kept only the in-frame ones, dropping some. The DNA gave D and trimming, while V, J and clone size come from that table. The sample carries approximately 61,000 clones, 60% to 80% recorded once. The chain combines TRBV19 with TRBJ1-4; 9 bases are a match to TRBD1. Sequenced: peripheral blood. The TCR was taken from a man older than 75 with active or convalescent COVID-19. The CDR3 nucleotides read TGTGCCAGTAGTATCGGGGGACAGGGAAAGGAAAAACTGTTTTTT. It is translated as CASSIGGQGKEKLFF. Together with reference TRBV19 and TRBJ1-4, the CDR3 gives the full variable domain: DGGITQSPKYLFRKEGQNVTLSCEQNLNHDAMYWYRQDPGQGLRLIYYSQIVNDFQKGDIAEGYSVSREKKESFPLTVTSAQKNPTAFYLCASSIGGQGKEKLFFGSGTQLSVL.